The next 18 T cell receptor beta chains were all read from a single sample in a study of T cell responses to AZD1222 COVID-19 vaccine. Some clones are missing from TCRdb's copy, which holds only in-frame ones; the method was immunoSEQ multiplex PCR. The data show about 220,000 clones, approximately 94% seen once. The sequencing used peripheral blood, collected on day 0 of MenACWY control vaccination. These receptors were collected from an adult in good health.

The V and J genes are TRBV30 and TRBJ1-3; a possible D gene is TRBD1 (6 bases). This CDR3 contains 13 residues. Deletions cut 0 bases from V and 7 bases from J, with 10 bases between. CDR1 is GTSNPN, CDR2 SVGIG, per germline (reference sequence). CDR3 residues: CAWSVGTMNTIYF. DNA of the CDR3: TGTGCCTGGAGTGTCGGGACAATGAACACCATATATTTT.

For the CDR3, the DNA is TGTGCCAGCACCCCCACAAGGGTCCAGGGGGATAATTCACCCCTCCACTTT. Encoded protein: CASTPTRVQGDNSPLHF. The chain is built from TRBV7-8 and TRBJ1-6; TRBD1 matches 7 bases. V lost 7 bases and J lost 5; bases outside the gene matches: 14. Germline V lookup: CDR1 SGHVS, CDR2 FQNEAQ. The CDR3 consists of 17 residues.

The CDR3 region is CASSQDRAGGTQETQYF. The CDR3 DNA reads TGTGCCAGCAGCCAAGATCGAGCGGGGGGGACCCAAGAGACCCAGTACTTC. The rearrangement uses TRBV3-1 (or the pseudogene TRBV3-2) and TRBJ2-5, with 10 bases that match TRBD2. CDR1 LGHDT and CDR2 YNNKEL come from the germline V gene (reference sequence). V trimming: 0 bases; J trimming: 1 base; junction bases outside the gene matches: 5. The CDR3 is 17 residues long.

The V gene is TRBV6-1, the J gene TRBJ1-5; tentative D call: TRBD1 (6 bases). The CDR3 is 15 amino acids. The V end lost 2 bases, the J end lost 2 bases, and 10 bases lay between the germline ends. Germline V gene data show CDR1 as MNHNS and CDR2 as SASEGT. The CDR3 region is CASSEPSGGNQPQHF. The CDR3 bases are TGTGCCAGCAGTGAACCCTCAGGGGGCAATCAGCCCCAGCATTTT.

This chain connects TRBV3-1 (or the pseudogene TRBV3-2) to TRBJ1-6, with no clear D. Germline V CDR1 and CDR2: LGHDT, YNNKEL (reference sequence). This CDR3 has 14 residues. V was clipped by 0 bases and J by 10 bases, with 10 bases between them. The CDR3 loop reads CASSQDEDKSPLHF. The CDR3 bases are TGTGCCAGCAGCCAAGACGAAGACAAGTCACCCCTCCACTTT.

This clone was seen once. Other DNA sequences of this sample code for an identical CDR3. The CDR3 region is CASSLNTEAFF. The DNA of the CDR3 is TGTGCCAGCAGCTTGAACACTGAAGCTTTCTTT. This chain connects TRBV7-9 to TRBJ1-1, with D unclear. CDR3 length: 11 residues. Between the trimmed V and J ends, which lost 3 bases and 1 base, there was a span of 0 bases. Germline V gives CDR1 SEHNR, CDR2 FQNEAQ (reference sequence).

In its sample, this clone was seen once. The chain joins TRBV6-5 to TRBJ2-3, with no clear D. This CDR3 contains 16 residues. Deletions cut 2 bases from V and 0 bases from J, with 12 bases between. CDR1 and CDR2 from the germline V gene are MNHEY and SVGAGI. The CDR3 DNA reads as TGTGCCAGCAGTTACCCCGAGACCGTAAGCACAGATACGCAGTATTTT. Residues: CASSYPETVSTDTQYF.

The rearrangement uses TRBV5-1 and TRBJ2-5, with a weak D call TRBD1 (5 bases). V shed 5 bases and J shed 5 bases, with 10 bases lying between them. The CDR3 extends over 12 amino acids. Per germline, CDR1 SGHRS and CDR2 YFSETQ. CDR3 protein: CASRTESETQYF. CDR3 nucleotide sequence: TGCGCCAGCAGGACAGAGTCGGAGACCCAGTACTTC.

The V call is TRBV6-6, the J call TRBJ1-4, with TRBD1 as a possible D gene (5 bases). V was pared by 5 bases and J by 8 bases, with 24 bases between. This CDR3 spans 17 amino acids. Germline values: CDR1 MNHNY, CDR2 SVGAGI (reference sequence). The CDR3 DNA sequence: TGTGCCAGCAGTCCTCTCTCAACGGGGGGTATAGAGGAAAAACTGTTTTTT. It yields the protein CASSPLSTGGIEEKLFF.

V and J are TRBV27 and TRBJ1-5; weak D call: TRBD1 (6 bases). This CDR3 has 13 residues. The V and J ends lost 3 bases and 5 bases respectively, with 8 bases between them. Germline loops: CDR1 MNHEY, CDR2 SMNVEV (reference sequence). In DNA form, the CDR3 reads TGTGCCAGCAGTTTCAACAGGGATCAGCCCCAGCATTTT. Its translation: CASSFNRDQPQHF.

The chain couples TRBV7-2 to TRBJ1-2; unclear D gene. CDR3 length: 16 residues. Trimming removed 1 base at V and 2 bases at J, with 14 bases between. The V gene's germline CDR1 is SGHTA and CDR2 FQGNSA. CDR3 loop: CASSLEVVGPNYGYTF. The DNA of the CDR3 is TGTGCCAGCAGCTTAGAAGTGGTCGGACCAAACTATGGCTACACCTTC.

The rearrangement uses TRBV27 and TRBJ1-3; possible D gene TRBD1, 6 bases. The length of the CDR3 is 12 residues. V dropped 8 bases and J dropped 4 bases, with 9 bases sitting between them. Germline CDR1 MNHEY, CDR2 SMNVEV (reference sequence). The CDR3 nucleotides read TGTGCCAGCCGGGGGCAGGGAAACACCATATATTTT. Translating it yields CASRGQGNTIYF.

The chain employs TRBV30 and TRBJ1-2, with TRBD1 matching over 10 bases. The CDR3 length is 11 residues. J was trimmed by 8 bases and V by 5 bases; bases with no gene match: 2. Germline loops: CDR1 GTSNPN, CDR2 SVGIG (reference sequence). The CDR3 coding sequence is TGTGCCTGGGGGACAGGGGTCGGCTACACCTTC. It is translated as CAWGTGVGYTF.

The V call is TRBV6-2 or TRBV6-3, the J call TRBJ1-1; tentatively, D is TRBD1 (5 bases). V lost 5 bases and J 3 bases, leaving 16 bases between the germline ends. CDR1 and CDR2 from the germline V gene are MNHEY and SVGEGT. CDR3 length: 15 residues. The CDR3 DNA is TGTGCCAGCAGTAACAATTTCGACAGATACACTGAAGCTTTCTTT. It encodes CASSNNFDRYTEAFF.

The chain combines TRBV6-1 with TRBJ2-7; TRBD1 aligns across 7 bases. The CDR3 totals 16 residues. CDR1 is MNHNS, CDR2 SASEGT, per germline. Trimming at V came to 4 bases and at J to 4 bases, leaving 13 bases not matched to a gene. The DNA for the CDR3 is TGTGCCAGCAGTGCGGCCTTGTCGTCAGGGGGTTACGAGCAGTACTTC. Encoded protein: CASSAALSSGGYEQYF.

In the case of this clone: This same CDR3 is encoded by further DNA sequences in the sample. The chain couples TRBV3-1 (or the pseudogene TRBV3-2) to TRBJ1-1; the D is unclear. CDR3 length equals 12 residues. V was pared by 4 bases and J by 2 bases, with 5 bases between. Per the germline V gene, CDR1 is LGHDT and CDR2 is YNNKEL (reference sequence). The CDR3 is CASSRSNTEAFF. CDR3 nucleotide sequence: TGTGCCAGCAGCCGGTCAAACACTGAAGCTTTCTTT.

This clone was detected a few times. The chain recombines TRBV15 with TRBJ1-6; a possible D gene is TRBD1 (5 bases). Germline V CDR1 and CDR2: LNHNV, YYDKDF (reference sequence). V gave up 0 bases and J gave up 0 bases, with 9 bases separating them. The CDR3 has 17 amino acids. The CDR3: CATSRDGGGSYNSPLHF. The CDR3 DNA follows: TGTGCCACCAGCAGAGATGGGGGGGGCTCCTATAATTCACCCCTCCACTTT.

This sequence joins TRBV5-8 and TRBJ1-2; 9 bases are shared with TRBD1. Unmatched junction bases numbered 3, after V lost 4 bases and J lost 5 bases. The CDR3 runs to 13 residues. Germline-derived CDR1 and CDR2 are SGHTS and YDEGEE. The DNA for the CDR3 is TGTGCCAGCAGCACCGGACAGGGGTATGGCTACACCTTC. This codes for CASSTGQGYGYTF.